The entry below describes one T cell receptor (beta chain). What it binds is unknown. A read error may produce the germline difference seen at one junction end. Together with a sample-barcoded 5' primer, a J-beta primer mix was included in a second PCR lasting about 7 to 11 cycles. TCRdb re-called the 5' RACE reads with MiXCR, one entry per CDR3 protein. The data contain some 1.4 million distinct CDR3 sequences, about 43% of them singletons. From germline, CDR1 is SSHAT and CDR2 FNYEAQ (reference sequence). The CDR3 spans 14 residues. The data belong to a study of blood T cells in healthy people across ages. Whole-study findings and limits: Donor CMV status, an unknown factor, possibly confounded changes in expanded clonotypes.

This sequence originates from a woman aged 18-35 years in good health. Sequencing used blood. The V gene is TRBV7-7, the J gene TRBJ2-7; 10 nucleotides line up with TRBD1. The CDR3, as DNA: TGTGCTAGCAGCCCGGGACAGGGGATCGGTGAGCAGTACTTC. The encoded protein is CASSPGQGIGEQYF.